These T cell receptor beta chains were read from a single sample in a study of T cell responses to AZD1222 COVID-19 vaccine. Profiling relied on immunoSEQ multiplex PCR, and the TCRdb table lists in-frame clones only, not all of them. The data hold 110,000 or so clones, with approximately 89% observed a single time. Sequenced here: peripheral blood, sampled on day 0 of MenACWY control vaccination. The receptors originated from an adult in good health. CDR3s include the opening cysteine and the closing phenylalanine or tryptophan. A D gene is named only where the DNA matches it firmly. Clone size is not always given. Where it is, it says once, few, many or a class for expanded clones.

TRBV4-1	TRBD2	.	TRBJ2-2	CASSRSGAAGELFF	TGCGCCAGCAGCCGGAGCGGGGCCGCCGGGGAGCTGTTTTTT
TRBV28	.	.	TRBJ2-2	CASRQGVNTGELFF	TGTGCCAGCAGGCAGGGCGTGAACACCGGGGAGCTGTTTTTT
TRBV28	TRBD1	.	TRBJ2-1	CASSFGQGAYNEQFF	TGTGCCAGCAGTTTTGGTCAGGGGGCCTACAATGAGCAGTTCTTC
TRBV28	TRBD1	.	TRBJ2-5	CASSSGTVKETQYF	TGTGCCAGCAGTTCCGGGACAGTAAAAGAGACCCAGTACTTC
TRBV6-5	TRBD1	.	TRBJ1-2	CASSSGGFNYGYTF	TGTGCCAGCAGCTCAGGGGGCTTTAACTATGGCTACACCTTC
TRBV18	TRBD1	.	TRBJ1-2	CASSRDRGFLSGYTF	TGTGCCAGCTCACGGGACAGGGGTTTTTTGAGTGGCTACACCTTC
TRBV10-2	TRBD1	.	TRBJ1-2	CASSESGGTVDYGYTF	TGCGCCAGCAGTGAGTCGGGAGGGACAGTTGACTATGGCTACACCTTC
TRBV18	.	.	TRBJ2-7	CASSPRTAYEQYF	TGTGCCAGCTCACCACGTACCGCCTACGAGCAGTACTTC
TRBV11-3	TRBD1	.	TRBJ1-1	CASSSGTGGTEAFF	TGTGCCAGCAGCTCCGGGACAGGGGGAACTGAAGCTTTCTTT
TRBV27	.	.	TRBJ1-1	CASSLGTVNTEAFF	TGTGCCAGCAGTTTGGGCACGGTTAACACTGAAGCTTTCTTT
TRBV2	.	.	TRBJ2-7	CASSERTTYEQYF	TGTGCCAGCAGTGAACGGACCACCTACGAGCAGTACTTC
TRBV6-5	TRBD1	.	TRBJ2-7	CASSPGTGVYEQYF	TGTGCCAGCAGCCCCGGGACAGGGGTATACGAGCAGTACTTC
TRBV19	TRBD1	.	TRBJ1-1	CASSPRQGWRGTEAFF	TGTGCCAGTAGTCCACGACAGGGTTGGAGGGGAACTGAAGCTTTCTTT
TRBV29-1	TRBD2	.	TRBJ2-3	CSVEVSGGHLTDTQYF	TGCAGCGTTGAAGTAAGCGGGGGGCACTTGACAGATACGCAGTATTTT
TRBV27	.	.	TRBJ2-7	CASSPNLRERVSEQYF	TGTGCCAGCAGTCCGAACCTCAGGGAACGGGTTTCCGAGCAGTACTTC
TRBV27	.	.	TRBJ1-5	CASSPRGGEYQPQHF	TGTGCCAGCAGTCCTCGCGGGGGAGAATATCAGCCCCAGCATTTT
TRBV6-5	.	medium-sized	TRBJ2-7	CASSNSDDLGEQYF	TGTGCCAGCAGTAATTCGGACGATCTGGGGGAGCAGTACTTC
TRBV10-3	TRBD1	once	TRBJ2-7	CAISDRGPYEQYF	TGTGCCATCAGTGACAGGGGGCCCTACGAGCAGTACTTC
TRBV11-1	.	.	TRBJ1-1	CASSLGTRRGLEAFF	TGTGCCAGCAGCCTCGGAACACGGAGAGGGCTTGAAGCTTTCTTT
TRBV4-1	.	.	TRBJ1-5	CASSQDQGYGQPQHF	TGCGCCAGCAGCCAAGACCAGGGGTACGGTCAGCCCCAGCATTTT
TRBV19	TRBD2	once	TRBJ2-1	CASSPLLAGGTSEQFF	TGTGCCAGTAGTCCGCTACTAGCGGGGGGCACCAGTGAGCAGTTCTTC
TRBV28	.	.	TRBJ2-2	CASSLPAESFGELFF	TGTGCCAGCAGTTTACCGGCAGAAAGTTTCGGGGAGCTGTTTTTT
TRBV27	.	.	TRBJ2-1	CASSRPVVGGEQFF	TGTGCCAGCAGTCGCCCGGTGGTGGGTGGGGAGCAGTTCTTC
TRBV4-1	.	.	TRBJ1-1	CASRRSPNTEAFF	TGCGCCAGCCGGCGGAGTCCGAACACTGAAGCTTTCTTT
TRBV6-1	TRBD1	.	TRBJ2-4	CASSEIADRGKNIQYF	TGTGCCAGCAGTGAGATAGCGGACAGGGGAAAAAACATTCAGTACTTC
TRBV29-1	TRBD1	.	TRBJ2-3	CSASGGTGSTDTQYF	TGCAGCGCCTCCGGCGGGACAGGTAGCACAGATACGCAGTATTTT
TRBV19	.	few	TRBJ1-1	CASSIVRLGTNTEAFF	TGTGCCAGTAGTATAGTGAGGTTGGGGACGAACACTGAAGCTTTCTTT
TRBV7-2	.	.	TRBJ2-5	CASSFQGEETQYF	TGTGCCAGCAGCTTCCAAGGGGAGGAGACCCAGTACTTC
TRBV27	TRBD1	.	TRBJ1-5	CASSPQSYRGGNQPQHF	TGTGCCAGCAGTCCCCAATCATACAGGGGAGGCAATCAGCCCCAGCATTTT
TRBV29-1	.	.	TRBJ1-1	CSARSTEVEGTEAFF	TGCAGCGCCAGATCGACAGAGGTCGAGGGGACTGAAGCTTTCTTT
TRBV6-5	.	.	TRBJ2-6	CASSLRGANVLTF	TGTGCCAGCAGTCTTAGGGGGGCCAACGTCCTGACTTTC
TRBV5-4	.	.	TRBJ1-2	CASSLPGSYGYTF	TGTGCCAGCAGCTTGCCAGGGAGCTATGGCTACACCTTC
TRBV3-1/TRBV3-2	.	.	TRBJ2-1	CASSQDLGGRNEQFF	TGTGCCAGCAGCCAAGATCTTGGGGGGAGGAATGAGCAGTTCTTC
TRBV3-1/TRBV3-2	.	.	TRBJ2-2	CASSQDWAKGGELFF	TGTGCCAGCAGCCAAGATTGGGCAAAAGGGGGGGAGCTGTTTTTT
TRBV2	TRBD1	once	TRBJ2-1	CASSRRTGGIYNEQFF	TGTGCCAGCAGTAGACGGACAGGGGGGATATACAATGAGCAGTTCTTC
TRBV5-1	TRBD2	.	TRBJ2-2	CASSLGAGVVAGELFF	TGCGCCAGCAGCTTGGGCGCGGGGGTTGTGGCCGGGGAGCTGTTTTTT
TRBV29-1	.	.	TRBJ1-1	CSVEDDGRSRRAAFF	TGCAGCGTTGAAGATGATGGGCGTTCGCGACGGGCAGCTTTCTTT